This paragraph reports one TCR beta chain. This CDR3 has 15 residues. The ends were cut back, 6 bases at V and 5 bases at J, with 20 bases in the middle. Germline V gene data show CDR1 as SGHTA and CDR2 as FQGNSA. The data stem from a study of CD8+CD57+ T cells in acquired aplastic anemia. Genomic DNA constituted the template upon which TCR beta VDJ and CDR3 profiling was performed. MiXCR, applied by TCRdb to the reads, yields one record per CDR3 protein. Altogether 100,000 to 150,000 distinct CDR3 sequences are present, 30% to 45% being singletons, with the ten largest covering approximately 2.6%. Those patients picked for sequencing had displayed CD8+CD57+ cell expansion on flow cytometry.

Input material: sorted CD4+, CD8+, or CD8+CD57+ T cells (not recorded which) from PBMCs. This rearrangement joins TRBV7-2 to TRBJ2-7, with a tentative D call TRBD2 (5 bases). This clonotype was sampled from a human donor with aplastic anemia. The CDR3 protein is CASSAFRTPGNEQYF. CDR3 DNA: TGTGCCAGCAGTGCTTTCCGGACTCCCGGGAACGAGCAGTACTTC.